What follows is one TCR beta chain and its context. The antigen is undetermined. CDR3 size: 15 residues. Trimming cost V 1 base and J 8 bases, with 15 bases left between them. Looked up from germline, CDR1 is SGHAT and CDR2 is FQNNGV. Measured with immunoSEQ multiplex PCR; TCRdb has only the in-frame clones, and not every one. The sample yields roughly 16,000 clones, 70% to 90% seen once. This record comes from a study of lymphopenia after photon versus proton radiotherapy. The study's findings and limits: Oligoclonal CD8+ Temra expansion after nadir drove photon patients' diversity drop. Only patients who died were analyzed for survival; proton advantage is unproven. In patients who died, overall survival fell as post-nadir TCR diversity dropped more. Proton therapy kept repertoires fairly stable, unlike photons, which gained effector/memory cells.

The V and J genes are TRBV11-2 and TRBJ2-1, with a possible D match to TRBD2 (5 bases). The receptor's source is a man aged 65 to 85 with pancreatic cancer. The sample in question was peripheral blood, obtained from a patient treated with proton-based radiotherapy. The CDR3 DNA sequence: TGTGCCAGCAGCTTAGCTGGGCAGGAGGTAGATGAGCAGTTCTTC. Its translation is CASSLAGQEVDEQFF.